The 22 T cell receptor beta chains below all came from one sample that was sequenced in a study of shared clonotypes between healthy human individuals. Profiled with immunoSEQ multiplex PCR; TCRdb holds only in-frame clones, not every one. The table records about 2 million clones, 85% to 95% of them present only once. The sample taken for sequencing was naive CD4+ T cells sorted from blood. The subset is: CD45RA+ positively selected. These TCRs come from a man younger than 35 in good health.

Notes on this clone: Since a much larger clone is just one base distant, this may be a read error. The chain recombines TRBV5-8 with TRBJ1-1, with 8 bases lining up with TRBD1. V shed 1 base, J shed 5 bases, and the junction held 4 bases outside the gene matches. Germline assignment: CDR1 SGHTS and CDR2 YDEGEE. CDR3 length equals 14 residues. CDR3 bases: TGTGCCAGCAGCTTGCAGGGGGCTAGAACTGAAGCTTTCTTT. Encoded protein: CASSLQGARTEAFF. Looking up the rest from reference TRBV5-8 and TRBJ1-1 gives the full variable domain: EAGVTQSPTHLIKTRGQQATLRCSPISGHTSVYWYQQALGLGLQFLLWYDEGEERNRGNFPPRFSGRQFPNYSSELNVNALELEDSALYLCASSLQGARTEAFFGQGTRLTVV.

This rearrangement joins TRBV6-1 to TRBJ1-4; D is perhaps TRBD1 (5 bases). The germline V gene has CDR1 MNHNS and CDR2 SASEGT. This CDR3 has 15 residues. With 7 bases removed from V and 5 bases from J, the gap between germline ends came to 17 bases. The CDR3 region has the DNA TGTGCCAGCAACCCCACAGGCGATCTCAATGAAAAACTGTTTTTT. Protein product: CASNPTGDLNEKLFF.

In DNA form, the CDR3 reads TGTGCCAGCAGCTCAGGACCCAGCACAGATACGCAGTATTTT. The encoded protein is CASSSGPSTDTQYF. The J gene is TRBJ2-3, the V gene TRBV5-6; D unresolved. The CDR3 sequence is 14 residues long. Between the trimmed V and J ends, which lost 3 bases and 0 bases, there was a span of 8 bases. Germline-derived CDR1 and CDR2 are SGHDT and YYEEEE.

V gene TRBV7-2 combines with J gene TRBJ1-6; D might be TRBD1 (5 bases). Germline V gene sequence: CDR1 SGHTA, CDR2 FQGNSA. The CDR3 extends over 13 amino acids. Trimming left V 1 base short and J 16 bases short, with 14 bases between. CDR3 DNA: TGTGCCAGCAGCTTAGGACCACAGGACGTACTCCACTTT. This codes for CASSLGPQDVLHF.

This chain connects TRBV6-5 to TRBJ2-1; TRBD2 is a possible D gene (6 bases). Trimming stripped 6 bases from V and 3 bases from J, with 15 bases between. Germline V gene lookup returns CDR1 MNHEY and CDR2 SVGAGI. This CDR3 has 15 amino acids. The CDR3 reads CASSPIAENYNEQFF. The DNA of the CDR3 is TGTGCCAGCAGCCCGATAGCGGAGAACTACAATGAGCAGTTCTTC.

The chain links TRBV28 to TRBJ2-4, with D perhaps TRBD1 or TRBD2 (5 bases each). The CDR3 is made up of 13 amino acids. Germline lookup yields CDR1 MDHEN and CDR2 SYDVKM. Between the trimmed V and J ends, which lost 6 bases and 7 bases, there was a span of 13 bases. CDR3 sequence reads: CASSQRGRNIQYF. In DNA form, the CDR3 reads TGTGCCAGCAGCCAACGGGGCCGGAACATTCAGTACTTC.

This rearrangement joins TRBV5-1 to TRBJ2-7, with 13 bases matching TRBD2. The germline CDR1 and CDR2 sequences are SGHRS and YFSETQ. There are 18 residues in the CDR3. Trimming cost V 0 bases and J 5 bases; bases outside gene matches: 11. The CDR3 nucleotides are TGCGCCAGCAGCTTGGGCGGACTAGCGGGAGACCTCTTCCACGAGCAGTACTTC. Translated, it gives CASSLGGLAGDLFHEQYF.

This chain joins TRBV30 and TRBJ2-3; a weak D match, TRBD1 (5 bases). The CDR3 covers 15 residues. Germline V CDR1 and CDR2: GTSNPN, SVGIG (reference sequence). V was trimmed by 1 base and J by 2 bases, leaving 13 bases between them. Written as DNA, the CDR3 is TGTGCCTGGAGTGAGGGGCAGGTTAACACAGATACGCAGTATTTT. It translates to CAWSEGQVNTDTQYF.

The chain combines TRBV5-4 with TRBJ2-2; maybe TRBD2 (6 bases). This CDR3 spans 14 amino acids. CDR1 is SGHNT and CDR2 is YYREEE in the germline V gene (reference sequence). Trimming removed 3 bases at V and 6 bases at J, with 12 bases between. This chain's CDR3 is CASSSLAGPGELFF. CDR3 coding DNA: TGTGCCAGCAGCTCCTTGGCGGGACCCGGGGAGCTGTTTTTT.

The chain recombines TRBV2 with TRBJ2-5; D may be TRBD1 (6 bases). Germline V gene lookup returns CDR1 SNHLY and CDR2 FYNNEI. The CDR3 is 12 residues long. The V end lost 7 bases, the J end lost 7 bases, and 13 bases lay between the germline ends. The CDR3 DNA sequence: TGTGCCAGCACCAGGGACATGGGGACCCAGTACTTC. Protein product: CASTRDMGTQYF. Complete variable domain (other parts from reference TRBV2 and TRBJ2-5): EPEVTQTPSHQVTQMGQEVILRCVPISNHLYFYWYRQILGQKVEFLVSFYNNEISEKSEIFDDQFSVERPDGSNFTLKIRSTKLEDSAMYFCASTRDMGTQYFGPGTRLLVL.

This clone was picked up a small number of times. The same CDR3 is also encoded by other DNA sequences in this sample. The chain combines TRBV5-1 with TRBJ2-3; a weak D match, TRBD1 (5 bases). The CDR3 sequence is 14 residues long. Germline assignment: CDR1 SGHRS and CDR2 YFSETQ. V gave up 0 bases and J gave up 0 bases, with 5 bases separating them. This CDR3 is CASSLGQSTDTQYF. In DNA form, the CDR3 reads TGCGCCAGCAGCTTGGGACAGAGCACAGATACGCAGTATTTT.

The chain carries TRBV5-1 and TRBJ2-5; no clear D gene. This CDR3 has 13 residues. The ends were cut back, 0 bases at V and 5 bases at J, with 8 bases in the middle. CDR1 and CDR2 (germline): SGHRS, YFSETQ. CDR3 in amino acids: CASSLVPRETQYF. The CDR3, as DNA: TGCGCCAGCAGCTTGGTTCCTAGGGAGACCCAGTACTTC. The variable domain in full, with the rest retrieved from reference TRBV5-1 and TRBJ2-5, is KAGVTQTPRYLIKTRGQQVTLSCSPISGHRSVSWYQQTPGQGLQFLFEYFSETQRNKGNFPGRFSGRQFSNSRSEMNVSTLELGDSALYLCASSLVPRETQYFGPGTRLLVL.

The chain carries TRBV14 and TRBJ2-5; 9 nucleotides agree with TRBD2. The CDR3 runs 13 residues. CDR1 and CDR2 from the germline V gene are SGHDN and FVKESK. V dropped 4 bases and J dropped 5; count of bases not matched to a gene: 2. The DNA for the CDR3 is TGTGCCAGCAGCCTAGCGGGAGTCGAGACCCAGTACTTC. This sequence encodes CASSLAGVETQYF. Combining the CDR3 with reference TRBV14 and TRBJ2-5 gives the whole variable domain EAGVTQFPSHSVIEKGQTVTLRCDPISGHDNLYWYRRVMGKEIKFLLHFVKESKQDESGMPNNRFLAERTGGTYSTLKVQPAELEDSGVYFCASSLAGVETQYFGPGTRLLVL.

The V gene is TRBV5-1, the J gene TRBJ1-1; D not resolved. Germline V gene lookup returns CDR1 SGHRS and CDR2 YFSETQ. Trimming removed 2 bases at V and 5 bases at J, with 10 bases between. The CDR3 is 13 residues long. CDR3 sequence reads: CASSLPEETEAFF. CDR3 DNA sequence: TGCGCCAGCAGCTTACCGGAGGAGACTGAAGCTTTCTTT.

V is TRBV30 and J is TRBJ1-1, with D perhaps TRBD1 (5 bases). The V end was cut by 3 bases, the J end by 4 bases, with 21 bases between. The CDR3 extends over 16 amino acids. The germline CDR1 and CDR2 sequences are GTSNPN and SVGIG (reference sequence). CDR3 DNA sequence: TGTGCCTGGAGCGGAGGGACTCACAGAAGGGGCACTGAAGCTTTCTTT. It translates to CAWSGGTHRRGTEAFF. Variable domain in full (rest from reference TRBV30 and TRBJ1-1): SQTIHQWPATLVQPVGSPLSLECTVEGTSNPNLYWYRQAAGRGLQLLFYSVGIGQISSEVPQNLSASRPQDRQFILSSKKLLLSDSGFYLCAWSGGTHRRGTEAFFGQGTRLTVV.

The CDR3 region is CASSEQVWNEQFF. CDR3 in DNA: TGTGCCAGCAGTGAACAGGTCTGGAATGAGCAGTTCTTC. The chain uses TRBV6-1 and TRBJ2-1; D unclear. Trimming stripped 2 bases from V and 7 bases from J, with 9 bases between. This CDR3 is 13 amino acids long. Germline values: CDR1 MNHNS, CDR2 SASEGT.

This clone was recorded once. Other DNA variants within this sample encode the same CDR3. The chain combines TRBV5-4 with TRBJ1-2; no clear D. CDR1 is SGHNT, CDR2 YYREEE, per germline (reference sequence). The CDR3 has 14 amino acids. The V end lost 0 bases, the J end lost 0 bases, and 6 bases lay between the germline ends. CDR3 amino acids: CASSLGTANYGYTF. The CDR3 DNA follows: TGTGCCAGCAGCTTGGGGACGGCTAACTATGGCTACACCTTC.

The rearrangement links TRBV2 to TRBJ1-1, with 8 positions matching TRBD1. The CDR3 is 12 amino acids. The V and J ends lost 8 bases and 6 bases, in that order; junction bases with no gene match: 5. The germline gives CDR1 SNHLY, CDR2 FYNNEI. The CDR3 spells CASGQGWAEAFF. The CDR3 region has the DNA TGTGCCAGCGGACAGGGTTGGGCTGAAGCTTTCTTT.

The chain employs TRBV28 and TRBJ1-4; 8 nucleotides line up with TRBD1. This CDR3 is 15 amino acids long. CDR1 is MDHEN and CDR2 is SYDVKM in the germline V gene. V dropped 5 bases and J dropped 8; count of bases not matched to a gene: 10. CDR3 loop: CASSTRTGRGEKLFF. CDR3 in DNA: TGTGCCAGCAGTACCCGGACAGGGAGAGGGGAAAAACTGTTTTTT.

This clone was counted only a few times. This sequence joins TRBV28 and TRBJ2-7; 9 nucleotides align to TRBD1. Trimming at V came to 5 bases and at J to 5 bases, leaving 10 bases not matched to a gene. The CDR3 loop spans 15 amino acids. In germline, CDR1 is MDHEN, CDR2 SYDVKM. CDR3 in amino acids: CASSPPRDRAHEQYF. For the CDR3, the DNA is TGTGCCAGCAGTCCACCCCGGGACAGGGCCCACGAGCAGTACTTC. Complete variable domain (other parts from reference TRBV28 and TRBJ2-7): DVKVTQSSRYLVKRTGEKVFLECVQDMDHENMFWYRQDPGLGLRLIYFSYDVKMKEKGDIPEGYSVSREKKERFSLILESASTNQTSMYLCASSPPRDRAHEQYFGPGTRLTVT.

The gene calls are TRBV4-1 and TRBJ2-7; the match to TRBD2 covers 16 bases. CDR1 MGHRA and CDR2 YSYEKL come from the germline V gene. V gave up 3 bases and J gave up 5 bases; unmatched junction bases: 10. The CDR3 is 18 amino acids. For the CDR3, the DNA is TGCGCCAGCAGCCAGCCCTCCGGGACTAGCGGGGGGGCTCACGAGCAGTACTTC. As protein: CASSQPSGTSGGAHEQYF.

J is TRBJ2-1 and V is TRBV6-6; 7 nucleotides agree with TRBD2. J lost 3 bases, V lost 5 bases, and 10 bases had no gene match. Germline assignment: CDR1 MNHNY and CDR2 SVGAGI (reference sequence). The CDR3 is 16 amino acids. The CDR3 DNA is TGTGCCAGCAGTCAAGAGCGGGGTTCCTTCTACAATGAGCAGTTCTTC. Translated: CASSQERGSFYNEQFF.